This T cell receptor beta chain was captured in a study of cytomegalovirus exposure and HLA in healthy donors. Separation from the roughly 670-subject first cohort characterized the 120-subject validation cohort, to which the donors belonged. Study outcomes and limitations: It was about 150 TCR beta chains that were listed as cytomegalovirus-associated. In a later analysis, first-cohort TCR clusters were found to tend to co-occur in the approximately 120 validation repertoires. CMV antigen specificity of a few CMV-associated chains was confirmed in vitro.

A note on this clone: Its antigen is not identified.

The protocol was immunoSEQ multiplex PCR, while the TCRdb copy is restricted to in-frame clones and leaves out a portion. This table has fewer than 200,000 clones, roughly 86% appearing once. Germline-derived CDR1 and CDR2 are SQVTM and ANQGSEA. The V segment lost 8 bases and the J segment 4 bases; nucleotides outside the gene matches: 6. There are 12 residues in the CDR3. The chain combines TRBV29-1 with TRBJ1-2; 8 bases match TRBD1. Sequencing was performed on PBMCs. This sequence was found in a man aged 25-45 years in good health and CMV-seropositive. The CDR3 nucleotides are TGCAGCATCGGACAGGGTGGCTATGGCTACACCTTC. Translated: CSIGQGGYGYTF.